A single T cell receptor beta chain is shown here with its context. This entry is derived from a study of blood T cell repertoires in COVID-19. Study-wide background: COVID-19 samples, acute and convalescent, were from the United States, Italy and Spain. PBMCs, B-cell-depleted T cells, or T cells were the source of the cDNA or gDNA that made up the material.

Authors' analysis steps: For nucleated cells, counts were estimated from reference gene primer amplification. Libraries were prepared by immunoSEQ multiplex PCR; TCRdb keeps only in-frame clonotypes and omits some of them. V and J calls and clone size are as listed in that table; D and trimming were resolved from the DNA. Of approximately 180,000 clones in the sample, 75% to 90% were seen once. Those enrolled in Seattle joined during active infection and were followed longitudinally afterward. This receptor was obtained from a woman aged 40-49 years with COVID-19, enrolled during active disease. Material for sequencing was peripheral blood.

DNA of the CDR3: TGCGCCAGCAGCTTGGTTGCGCATGAGCAGTTCTTC. Protein product: CASSLVAHEQFF. The chain combines TRBV5-1 with TRBJ2-1; D not certain. In germline, CDR1 is SGHRS, CDR2 YFSETQ. The CDR3 loop spans 12 amino acids. V lost 0 bases, J lost 8 bases, and 6 bases lay in between.